This T cell receptor beta chain derives from a study of T cell changes during pregnancy in multiple sclerosis. The repertoire was sequenced with immunoSEQ multiplex PCR; TCRdb's copy has only in-frame clones and lacks some. The sample holds 85,000 to 100,000 clones, around 92% seen once. Per the germline V gene, CDR1 is SEHNR and CDR2 is FQNEAQ (reference sequence). V lost 6 bases to trimming and J lost 2 bases; unmatched junction nucleotides: 11. There are 16 residues in the CDR3. This clone was observed a single time. This sequence originates from a female donor with multiple sclerosis, enrolled in a pregnancy study. The chain carries TRBV7-9 and TRBJ2-5; 8 bases match TRBD1. The input for sequencing was peripheral blood, taken in the first trimester of pregnancy. The DNA of the CDR3 is TGTGCCAGCAGTTCAAACTGGGACAGGCCACAAGAGACCCAGTACTTC. Translated, it gives CASSSNWDRPQETQYF.